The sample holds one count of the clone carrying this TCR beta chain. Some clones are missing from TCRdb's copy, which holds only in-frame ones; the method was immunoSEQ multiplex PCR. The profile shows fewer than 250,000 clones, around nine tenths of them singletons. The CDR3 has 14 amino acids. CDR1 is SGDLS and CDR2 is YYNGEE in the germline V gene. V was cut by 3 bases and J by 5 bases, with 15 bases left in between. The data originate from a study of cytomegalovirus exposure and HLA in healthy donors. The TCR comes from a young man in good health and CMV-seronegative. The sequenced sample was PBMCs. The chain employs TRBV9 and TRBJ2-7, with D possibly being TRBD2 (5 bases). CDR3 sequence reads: CASSAGSPSHEQYF. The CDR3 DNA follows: TGTGCCAGCAGCGCGGGATCCCCTAGCCACGAGCAGTACTTC.